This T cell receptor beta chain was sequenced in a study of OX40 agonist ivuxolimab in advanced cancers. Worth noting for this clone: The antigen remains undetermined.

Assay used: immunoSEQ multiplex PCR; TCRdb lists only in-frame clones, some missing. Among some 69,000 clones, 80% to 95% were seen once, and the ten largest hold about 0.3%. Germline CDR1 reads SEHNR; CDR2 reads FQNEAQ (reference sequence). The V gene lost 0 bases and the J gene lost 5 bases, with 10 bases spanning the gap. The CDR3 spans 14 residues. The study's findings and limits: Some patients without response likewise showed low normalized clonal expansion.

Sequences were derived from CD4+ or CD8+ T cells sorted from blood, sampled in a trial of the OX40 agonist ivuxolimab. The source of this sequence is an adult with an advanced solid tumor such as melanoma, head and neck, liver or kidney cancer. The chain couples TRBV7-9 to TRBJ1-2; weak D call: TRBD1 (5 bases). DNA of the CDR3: TGTGCCAGCAGCTTAGCGGGGACGGAGTATGGCTACACCTTC. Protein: CASSLAGTEYGYTF.